The rows below give T cell receptor beta chains drawn from one sample of a study of T cell clusters in autoimmune cytopenias. TCRdb reanalyzed the multiplex PCR reads, giving one entry per CDR3 protein sequence and no DNA. This table lists over a thousand distinct CDR3 sequences. These sequences were also reported in another study, on T cell repertoires in aging, cancer and after chemotherapy.

The specimen sequenced was peripheral blood. Every receptor here comes from a human donor with chronic lymphocytic leukemia. CDR3s include the opening cysteine and the closing phenylalanine or tryptophan. The order of the fields is clone size, V gene, J gene, CDR3 protein. The listing skips clone size in some rows; elsewhere it reads once, few, many or a size class.

medium-sized,TRBV18,TRBJ1-4,CASSPGDEATNEKLFF
medium-sized,TRBV13,TRBJ1-4,CASSLEGREKLFF
medium-sized,TRBV27,TRBJ1-6,CASSKTMTGYNSPLHF
medium-sized,TRBV20-1,TRBJ2-1,CSAGTFYNEQFF
medium-sized,TRBV6-4,TRBJ1-2,CASTPRTFYGYTF
-,TRBV18,TRBJ1-3,CASSPKRASVGPGNTIYF
medium-sized,TRBV7-2,TRBJ1-4,CASSLGGAEEKLFF
-,TRBV28,TRBJ2-1,CASRTGGKLASYNEQFF
medium-sized,TRBV6-2/TRBV6-3,TRBJ2-7,CASSYYNPASNPYEQYF
large,TRBV29-1,TRBJ2-1,CSVEYDGLPYNEQFF
medium-sized,TRBV19,TRBJ2-7,CASSMGVTKSSYEQYF
-,TRBV4-2,TRBJ2-1,CASSHGPTVSSYNEQFF
medium-sized,TRBV19,TRBJ1-1,CASSGDRGKIINTEAFF